The entry that follows covers one TCR beta chain sequence. Clones were read by immunoSEQ multiplex PCR, and TCRdb kept only the in-frame ones, dropping some. The profile covers about 120,000 clones, with 50% to 65% appearing a single time and 37% taken by the ten largest. Germline V gives CDR1 LNHDA, CDR2 SQIVND (reference sequence). This CDR3 has 14 amino acids. V lost 3 bases to trimming and J lost 3 bases, with 11 bases between them. The sample belongs to a study of cytotoxic CD8 clonotypes in ibrutinib-treated CLL. Source: PBMCs, taken after 24 months of ibrutinib treatment. The TCR sequence derives from a human donor with chronic lymphocytic leukemia. The chain links TRBV19 to TRBJ2-5, with a weak D call TRBD2 (5 bases). The CDR3 here is CASSINTGKETQYF. In nucleotides, the CDR3 is TGTGCCAGTAGTATCAATACCGGGAAAGAGACCCAGTACTTC.